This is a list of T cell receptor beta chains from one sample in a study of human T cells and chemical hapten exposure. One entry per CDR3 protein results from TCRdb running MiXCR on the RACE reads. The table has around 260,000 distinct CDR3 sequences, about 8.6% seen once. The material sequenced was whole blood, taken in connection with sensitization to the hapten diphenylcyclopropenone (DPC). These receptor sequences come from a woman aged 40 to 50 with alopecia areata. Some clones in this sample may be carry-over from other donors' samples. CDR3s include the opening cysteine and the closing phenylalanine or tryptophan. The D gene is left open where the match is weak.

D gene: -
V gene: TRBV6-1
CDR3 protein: CASRATGTPRGTQYF

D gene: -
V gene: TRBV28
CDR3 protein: CASSFPLMNQPHTLKAFF

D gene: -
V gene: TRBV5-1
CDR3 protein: CASSLSGGTNTGELFF

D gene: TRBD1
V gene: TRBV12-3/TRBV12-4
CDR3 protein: CASSWGQASYEQYF

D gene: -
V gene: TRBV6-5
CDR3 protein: CASSYGPGSRTGELFF

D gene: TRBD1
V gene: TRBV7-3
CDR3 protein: CASSRLEGGLYEQYF

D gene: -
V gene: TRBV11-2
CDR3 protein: CASSTDQGLGFF

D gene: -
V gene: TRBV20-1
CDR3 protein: CSARGYGQNTEAFF

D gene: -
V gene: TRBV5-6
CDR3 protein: CASSLQPAGNTIYF

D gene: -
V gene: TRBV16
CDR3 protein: CASSHPRVGYEQYF

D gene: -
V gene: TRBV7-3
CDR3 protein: CASSLERGGWAFF

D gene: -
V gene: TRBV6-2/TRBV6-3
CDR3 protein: CASSYSMGRGSLYEQYF

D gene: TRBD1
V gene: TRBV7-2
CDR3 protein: CASSADRAYEQYF

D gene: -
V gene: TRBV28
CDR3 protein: CASKKSQGIQYF

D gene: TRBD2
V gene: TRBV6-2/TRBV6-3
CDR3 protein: CASSPRTSGDANEQFF

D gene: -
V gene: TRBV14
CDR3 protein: CASSQGLDSPLHF

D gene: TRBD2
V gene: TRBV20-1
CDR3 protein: CSATLAGLNEQFF

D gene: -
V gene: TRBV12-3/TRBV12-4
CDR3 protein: CASSLHLSYEQYF

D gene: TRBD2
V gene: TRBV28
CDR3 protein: CASSPPRGGLKDTQYF

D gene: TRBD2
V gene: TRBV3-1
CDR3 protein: CASSQGLASLRTDTQYF

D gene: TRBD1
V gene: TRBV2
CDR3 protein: CASRVQGEAFF

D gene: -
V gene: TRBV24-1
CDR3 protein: CATSVGVNTEAFF

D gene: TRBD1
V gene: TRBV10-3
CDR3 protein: CAIRGTGGTNEQFF

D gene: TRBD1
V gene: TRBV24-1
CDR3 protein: CATSDYQTGIYEQYF

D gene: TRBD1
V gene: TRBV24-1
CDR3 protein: CATSDPGQGPDTQYF

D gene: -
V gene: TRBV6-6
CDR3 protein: CASSYSRNRQPQHF

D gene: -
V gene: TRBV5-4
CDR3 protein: CAVALGTHQETQYF

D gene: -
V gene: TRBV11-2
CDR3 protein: CASSPGATLSEAQYF

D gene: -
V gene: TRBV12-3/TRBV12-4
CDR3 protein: CASSFTRGPINYGYTF

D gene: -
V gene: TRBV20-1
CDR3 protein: CSAPKDGGASEQYF

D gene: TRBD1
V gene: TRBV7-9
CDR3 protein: CASSSPQQGQNTEAFF

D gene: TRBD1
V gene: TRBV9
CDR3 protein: CASSADRGLYNEQFF

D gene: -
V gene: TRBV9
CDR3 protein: CASRLEQGGDHYGYTF

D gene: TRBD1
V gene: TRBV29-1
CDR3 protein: CSVEDLGQGVNIQYF

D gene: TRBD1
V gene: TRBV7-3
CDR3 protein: CASSLGGQGQAEQYF

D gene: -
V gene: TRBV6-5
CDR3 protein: CASLSPMRDGTGELFF

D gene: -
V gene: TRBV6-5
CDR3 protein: CASSPTEWEQYF